This T cell receptor (beta chain) was obtained from a study of cytomegalovirus exposure and HLA in healthy donors. 13 Jbeta primers and 60 Vbeta primers were used for the PCR. Only in-frame clones appear in the TCRdb table, and some are missing; sequencing was by immunoSEQ multiplex PCR. Of tens of thousands of clones listed, around 68% are singletons. CDR3 length equals 14 residues. The germline gives CDR1 SNHLY, CDR2 FYNNEI. With V trimmed by 8 bases and J by 2 bases, 5 bases remained unmatched. Sequenced sample: PBMCs. The chain employs TRBV2 and TRBJ2-7, with 11 nucleotides matching TRBD2. The sequence was collected from a man over 45 in good health and CMV-seropositive. As DNA, the CDR3 is TGTGCCAGCCCCGGACTAGCGGGCACCTACGAGCAGTACTTC. It translates to CASPGLAGTYEQYF.